In its sample, the clone carrying this T cell receptor beta chain was seen many times. The sample originates from a study of cytomegalovirus exposure and HLA in healthy donors. Method: immunoSEQ multiplex PCR; TCRdb's copy keeps in-frame clones and lacks some. Of approximately 200,000 clones listed, roughly 84% are singletons. Specimen: PBMCs. The TCR was taken from a man between 18 and 35 years old in good health and CMV-seropositive.

The CDR3 coding sequence is TGTGCCATTAACAGGGGACCTACCTACGAGCAGTACTTC. This sequence encodes CAINRGPTYEQYF. This rearrangement joins TRBV10-3 to TRBJ2-7; 7 nucleotides align to TRBD1. In germline, CDR1 is ENHRY, CDR2 SYGVKD. This CDR3 comprises 13 residues. V shed 9 bases, J shed 2 bases, and the junction held 7 bases outside the gene matches.